This TCR beta chain came from a study of cytomegalovirus exposure and HLA in healthy donors. The wider study: An earlier analysis identified some 110 million unique TCR beta sequences in 150 million to 200 million T cells. Notes on the study in general: A few CMV-associated chains were confirmed in vitro to be specific for CMV antigens. Per a later analysis, fewer than 20,000 TCR beta sequences showed association with HLA alleles at 0.05 false discovery rate. Cytomegalovirus-associated status was assigned to approximately 160 TCR beta chains.

On this clone: Its antigen is not known.

J was trimmed by 5 bases and V by 1 base; bases with no gene match: 8. This CDR3 contains 16 residues. The germline gives CDR1 SGHRS, CDR2 YFSETQ. This PCR relied on a set of 60 Vbeta primers and 13 Jbeta primers. The protocol was immunoSEQ multiplex PCR, while the TCRdb copy is restricted to in-frame clones and leaves out a portion. The repertoire holds roughly 180,000 clones, with around 80% as singletons. Sequences were obtained from PBMCs. The V gene is TRBV5-1, the J gene TRBJ2-5; 10 positions match TRBD1. The sequence came from a woman under 40 in good health and CMV-seropositive. CDR3 sequence: CASSLSGDRGWETQYF. The CDR3 nucleotides read TGCGCCAGCAGCTTGTCCGGGGACAGGGGTTGGGAGACCCAGTACTTC.